A single sample is the source of the 16 T cell receptor beta chains below, sequenced in a study of blood T cells in healthy people across ages. Combining a sample-barcoded 5' primer with a J-beta primer mix, a second PCR ran for roughly 6 to 12 cycles. TCRdb ran MiXCR on the 5' RACE reads and lists one entry per CDR3 protein. The sample consists of around 750,000 distinct CDR3 sequences, about 53% of them appearing once. The material sequenced was blood. Every receptor here comes from an elderly man in good health.

J is TRBJ2-3 and V is TRBV28; 10 nucleotides match TRBD2. Germline CDR1 reads MDHEN; CDR2 reads SYDVKM. CDR3 size: 15 residues. The trim removed 5 bases at V and 4 bases at J, leaving 6 bases unmatched. CDR3 amino acids: CASSQRAGGPDTQYF. The CDR3 region has the DNA TGTGCCAGCAGTCAGAGAGCGGGAGGGCCAGATACGCAGTATTTT.

The rearrangement joins TRBV20-1 to TRBJ2-1; 8 positions agree with TRBD1. The CDR3 consists of 14 residues. Trimming took 6 bases from V and 2 from J; bases not matched to a gene: 6. Germline CDR1 and CDR2: DFQATT and SNEGSKA (reference sequence). CDR3 in amino acids: CSAPGQGTYNEQFF. CDR3 DNA sequence: TGCAGTGCACCCGGACAGGGAACCTACAATGAGCAGTTCTTC.

This clonotype was detected once. The chain is built from TRBV11-2 and TRBJ1-2; D not certain. Trimming took off 2 bases at V and 3 bases at J, with 13 bases between the two ends. The length of the CDR3 is 15 residues. Germline-derived CDR1 and CDR2 are SGHAT and FQNNGV. The CDR3 DNA is TGTGCCAGCAGCTTAAACCCTATTCTCGACTATGGCTACACCTTC. Translating gives CASSLNPILDYGYTF.

The chain recombines TRBV11-1 with TRBJ2-3; 7 positions agree with TRBD2. The CDR3 is 15 amino acids. Germline V CDR1 and CDR2: SGHAT, FQDESV (reference sequence). V was clipped by 3 bases and J by 6 bases; unmatched bases: 9. CDR3 sequence reads: CASSFMGEGRDTQYF. The CDR3, as DNA: TGTGCCAGCAGCTTTATGGGGGAGGGCCGCGATACGCAGTATTTT. Using reference TRBV11-1 and TRBJ2-3 for the parts outside the CDR3, the full variable domain is EAEVAQSPRYKITEKSQAVAFWCDPISGHATLYWYRQILGQGPELLVQFQDESVVDDSQLPKDRFSAERLKGVDSTLKIQPAELGDSAMYLCASSFMGEGRDTQYFGPGTRLTVL.

V gene TRBV12-3 or TRBV12-4 combines with J gene TRBJ2-7, with 10 bases aligning to TRBD1. CDR3 length: 15 residues. V dropped 0 bases and J dropped 6; count of bases not matched to a gene: 5. CDR3: CASSLARGQGVEQYF. The CDR3 DNA is TGTGCCAGCAGTTTAGCGCGTGGACAGGGGGTCGAGCAGTACTTC.

A few counts support this clonotype. CDR3 residues: CASSGGQGVNEQFF. CDR3 nucleotide sequence: TGCGCCAGCAGCGGGGGACAGGGGGTCAATGAGCAGTTCTTC. The chain is built from TRBV5-1 and TRBJ2-1; 11 nucleotides agree with TRBD1. This CDR3 comprises 14 residues. V dropped 4 bases and J dropped 6; count of bases not matched to a gene: 3. Germline V gene data show CDR1 as SGHRS and CDR2 as YFSETQ. The whole variable domain, filled in from reference TRBV5-1 and TRBJ2-1, reads KAGVTQTPRYLIKTRGQQVTLSCSPISGHRSVSWYQQTPGQGLQFLFEYFSETQRNKGNFPGRFSGRQFSNSRSEMNVSTLELGDSALYLCASSGGQGVNEQFFGPGTRLTVL.

V is TRBV5-1 and J is TRBJ2-1; 10 positions agree with TRBD2. Germline values: CDR1 SGHRS, CDR2 YFSETQ. This CDR3 comprises 15 residues. The V gene end was trimmed by 5 bases and the J gene end by 1 base; junction bases not matched to a gene: 3. CDR3 sequence: CASRVAGGSYNEQFF. As DNA, the CDR3 is TGCGCCAGCAGAGTAGCGGGAGGTTCCTACAATGAGCAGTTCTTC.

In its sample, this clonotype was seen many times. The chain links TRBV20-1 to TRBJ2-7; 7 bases are shared with TRBD1. V trimming: 4 bases; J trimming: 1 base; junction bases outside the gene matches: 7. The CDR3 has 14 residues. Germline V CDR1 and CDR2: DFQATT, SNEGSKA (reference sequence). The CDR3 protein is CSAIRQGVSYEQYF. DNA for the CDR3: TGCAGTGCTATTCGGCAGGGGGTTTCCTACGAGCAGTACTTC.

This clonotype was detected only a few times. The chain links TRBV2 to TRBJ2-5; TRBD1 is a possible D gene (8 bases). This CDR3 is 15 amino acids long. Germline V gives CDR1 SNHLY, CDR2 FYNNEI. V shed 1 base and J shed 4 bases, with 13 bases lying between them. CDR3 bases: TGTGCCAGCAGTGAAGAACAGGGGGAGGGAGAGACCCAGTACTTC. Amino acids: CASSEEQGEGETQYF.

There are a few counts of this clonotype. V usage is TRBV15 and J usage is TRBJ2-1; TRBD2 is a possible D gene (6 bases). Germline V gene data show CDR1 as LNHNV and CDR2 as YYDKDF (reference sequence). Trimming cost V 4 bases and J 6 bases, with 13 bases left between them. There are 14 residues in the CDR3. CDR3 sequence: CATSNEGGLNEQFF. CDR3 sequence (DNA): TGTGCCACCAGCAACGAGGGAGGCCTCAATGAGCAGTTCTTC.

This clonotype came up a few times. V usage is TRBV29-1 and J usage is TRBJ2-3, with no clear D. Germline assignment: CDR1 SQVTM and CDR2 ANQGSEA. The length of the CDR3 is 13 residues. V was trimmed by 4 bases and J by 0 bases, leaving 8 bases between them. The DNA of the CDR3 is TGCAGCGTTGGAGCCCCCAGCACAGATACGCAGTATTTT. This gives the protein CSVGAPSTDTQYF.

This clonotype has more than one count but fewer than ten. The chain carries TRBV11-2 and TRBJ2-7, with 8 bases aligning to TRBD1. Trimming took 5 bases from V and 9 from J; bases not matched to a gene: 18. CDR1 SGHAT and CDR2 FQNNGV come from the germline V gene. The CDR3 totals 16 residues. The CDR3 protein is CASSRSGTGGLSGQYF. The CDR3 region has the DNA TGTGCCAGCAGCCGCTCCGGGACAGGTGGGTTGAGCGGGCAGTACTTC.

In DNA, the CDR3 is TGTGCCACCAGAGGGAATAACTATGGCTACACCTTC. Encoded protein: CATRGNNYGYTF. The chain links TRBV15 to TRBJ1-2; no clear D gene. Deletions cut 6 bases from V and 1 base from J, with 6 bases between. The germline CDR1 and CDR2 sequences are LNHNV and YYDKDF (reference sequence). The CDR3 consists of 12 residues.

V is TRBV4-1 and J is TRBJ2-4; D remains unclear. Germline values: CDR1 MGHRA, CDR2 YSYEKL. There are 16 residues in the CDR3. V lost 0 bases and J lost 0, with 9 bases in between. The CDR3 coding sequence is TGCGCCAGCAGCCAAGAGGCTCCACTAGCCAAAAACATTCAGTACTTC. Residues: CASSQEAPLAKNIQYF.

This clonotype was found once. This chain joins TRBV6-2 or TRBV6-3 and TRBJ1-5; D is unclear. With 4 bases removed from V and 5 bases from J, the gap between germline ends came to 9 bases. Germline-derived CDR1 and CDR2 are MNHEY and SVGEGT. The length of the CDR3 is 13 residues. The CDR3 DNA sequence: TGTGCCAGCAGTTCAAGAAAGGATCAGCCCCAGCATTTT. It yields the protein CASSSRKDQPQHF.

The V gene is TRBV5-1, the J gene TRBJ1-1, with 7 bases aligning to TRBD1. The CDR3 length is 16 residues. In germline, CDR1 is SGHRS, CDR2 YFSETQ. With V trimmed by 3 bases and J by 1 base, 9 bases remained unmatched. The CDR3 DNA reads as TGCGCCAGCAGCTGGGGGACAGCCAAGGGGAACACTGAAGCTTTCTTT. It translates to CASSWGTAKGNTEAFF.